Below, one TCR beta chain is given with its context. The length of the CDR3 is 15 residues. Trimming left V 3 bases short and J 3 bases short, with 13 bases between. CDR1 and CDR2 from the germline V gene are PRHDT and FYEKMQ (reference sequence). In the study's own analysis: Amplification of reference gene primers was used by the study to estimate nucleated cell counts. The assay was immunoSEQ multiplex PCR, and TCRdb's table has in-frame clones only and misses some. V, J and clone size were drawn from that table, and D and trimming were deduced from the DNA. The sample contains 200,000 or so clones, 65% to 85% of which appear only once. These data are taken from a study of blood T cell repertoires in COVID-19. In the study overall: Acute and convalescent COVID-19 specimens originated in the United States, Italy and Spain. The analysed material was cDNA or gDNA that came from T cells, B-cell-depleted T cells, or PBMCs.

The source is a young woman with acute or convalescent COVID-19. Sequencing was done on a sample of peripheral blood. The rearrangement joins TRBV13 to TRBJ2-3, with D maybe TRBD1 (6 bases). CDR3 DNA: TGTGCCAGCAGCTTCCCGTCCCAGGGGACAGATACGCAGTATTTT. Its translation: CASSFPSQGTDTQYF. Full variable domain (remainder filled in from reference TRBV13 and TRBJ2-3): AAGVIQSPRHLIKEKRETATLKCYPIPRHDTVYWYQQGPGQDPQFLISFYEKMQSDKGSIPDRFSAQQFSDYHSELNMSSLELGDSALYFCASSFPSQGTDTQYFGPGTRLTVL.